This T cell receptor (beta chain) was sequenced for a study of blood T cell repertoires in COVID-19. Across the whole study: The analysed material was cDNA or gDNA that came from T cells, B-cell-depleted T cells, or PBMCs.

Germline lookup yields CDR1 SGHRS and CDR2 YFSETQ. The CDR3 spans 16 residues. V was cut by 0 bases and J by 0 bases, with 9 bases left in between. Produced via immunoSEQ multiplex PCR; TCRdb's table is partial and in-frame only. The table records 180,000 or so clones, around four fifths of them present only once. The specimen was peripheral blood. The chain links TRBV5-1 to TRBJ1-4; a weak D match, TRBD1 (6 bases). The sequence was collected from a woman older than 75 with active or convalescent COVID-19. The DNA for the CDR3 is TGCGCCAGCAGCTTGGTAGGGGGGGCAACTAATGAAAAACTGTTTTTT. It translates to CASSLVGGATNEKLFF.